This TCR beta chain was found in a study of cytomegalovirus exposure and HLA in healthy donors. Study-level points and caveats: The dataset shows that most TCR sequences were rare, while some public TCRs occurred in many donors. It was likely that a cluster of highly shared sequence variants was a sequencing artifact.

In regard to this clone: Antigen: not known.

This CDR3 contains 14 residues. Per germline, CDR1 SQVTM and CDR2 ANQGSEA. J was trimmed by 2 bases and V by 6 bases; bases with no gene match: 7. Researchers ran the PCR with 60 Vbeta and 13 Jbeta primers. Profiling relied on immunoSEQ multiplex PCR, and the TCRdb table lists in-frame clones only, not all of them. The profile shows 75,000 to 90,000 clones, nearly 80% of them singletons. Sequencing input: PBMCs. This chain links TRBV29-1 with TRBJ2-3; 8 positions agree with TRBD2. This clonotype originated in a woman aged 40-49 years in good health and CMV-seropositive. The DNA for the CDR3 is TGCAGCGTCCGCTTAGCGGGGTCCACAGATACGCAGTATTTT. It encodes CSVRLAGSTDTQYF.